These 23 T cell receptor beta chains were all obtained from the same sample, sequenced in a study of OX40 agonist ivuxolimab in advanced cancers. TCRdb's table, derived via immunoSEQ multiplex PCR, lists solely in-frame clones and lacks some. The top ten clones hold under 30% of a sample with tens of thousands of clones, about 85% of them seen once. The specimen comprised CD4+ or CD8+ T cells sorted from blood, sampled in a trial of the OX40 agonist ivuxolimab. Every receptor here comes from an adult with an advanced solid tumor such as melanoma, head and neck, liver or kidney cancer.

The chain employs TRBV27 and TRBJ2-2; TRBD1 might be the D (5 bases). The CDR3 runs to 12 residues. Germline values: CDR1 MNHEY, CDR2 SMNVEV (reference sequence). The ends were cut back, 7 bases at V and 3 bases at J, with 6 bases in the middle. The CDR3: CASKGYTGELFF. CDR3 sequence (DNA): TGTGCCAGCAAGGGGTACACCGGGGAGCTGTTTTTT.

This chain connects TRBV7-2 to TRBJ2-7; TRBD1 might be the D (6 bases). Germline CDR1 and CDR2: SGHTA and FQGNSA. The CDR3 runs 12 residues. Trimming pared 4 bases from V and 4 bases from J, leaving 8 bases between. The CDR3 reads CASSYREYEQYF. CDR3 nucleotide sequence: TGTGCCAGCAGCTACAGGGAATACGAGCAGTACTTC.

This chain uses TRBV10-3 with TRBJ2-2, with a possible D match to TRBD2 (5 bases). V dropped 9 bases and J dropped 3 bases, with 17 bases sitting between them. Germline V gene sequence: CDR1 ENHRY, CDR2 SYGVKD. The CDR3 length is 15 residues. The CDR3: CAIPTTSTHTGELFF. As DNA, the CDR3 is TGTGCCATTCCGACTACCTCGACTCACACCGGGGAGCTGTTTTTT.

Here the CDR3 reads CASSRDRDNEQFF. CDR3 in DNA: TGTGCCAGTAGTCGGGACAGGGACAATGAGCAGTTCTTC. V is TRBV19 and J is TRBJ2-1; TRBD1 agrees at 9 bases. CDR3 length: 13 residues. The ends lost 5 bases at V and 5 bases at J; junction bases unmatched: 1. The germline CDR1 and CDR2 sequences are LNHDA and SQIVND (reference sequence). The variable domain in full, completed from reference TRBV19 and TRBJ2-1, reads DGGITQSPKYLFRKEGQNVTLSCEQNLNHDAMYWYRQDPGQGLRLIYYSQIVNDFQKGDIAEGYSVSREKKESFPLTVTSAQKNPTAFYLCASSRDRDNEQFFGPGTRLTVL.

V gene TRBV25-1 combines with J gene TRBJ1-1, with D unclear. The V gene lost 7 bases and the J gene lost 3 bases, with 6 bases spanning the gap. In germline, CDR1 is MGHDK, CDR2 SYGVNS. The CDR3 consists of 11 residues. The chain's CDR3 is CASTLDTEAFF. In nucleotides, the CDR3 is TGTGCCAGCACCCTAGACACTGAAGCTTTCTTT.

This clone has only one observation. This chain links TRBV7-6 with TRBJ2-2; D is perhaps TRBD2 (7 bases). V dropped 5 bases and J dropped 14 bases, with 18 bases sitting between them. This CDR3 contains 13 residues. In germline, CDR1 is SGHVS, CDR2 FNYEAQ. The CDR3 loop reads CASSPKGGSNLFF. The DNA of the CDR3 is TGTGCCAGCAGCCCCAAGGGGGGGTCAAATCTGTTTTTT.

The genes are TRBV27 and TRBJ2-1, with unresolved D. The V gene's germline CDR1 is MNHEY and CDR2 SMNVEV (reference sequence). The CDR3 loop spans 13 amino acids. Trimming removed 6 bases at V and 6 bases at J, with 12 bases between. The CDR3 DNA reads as TGTGCCAGCAGCGTCTCCCCCGTCAATGAGCAGTTCTTC. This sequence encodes CASSVSPVNEQFF.

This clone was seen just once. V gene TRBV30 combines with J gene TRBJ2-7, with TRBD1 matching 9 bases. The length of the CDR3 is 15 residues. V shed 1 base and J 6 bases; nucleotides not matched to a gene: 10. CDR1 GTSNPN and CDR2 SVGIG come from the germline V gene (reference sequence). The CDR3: CAWSAGQGWGVEQYF. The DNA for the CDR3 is TGTGCCTGGAGTGCTGGACAGGGGTGGGGGGTCGAGCAGTACTTC.

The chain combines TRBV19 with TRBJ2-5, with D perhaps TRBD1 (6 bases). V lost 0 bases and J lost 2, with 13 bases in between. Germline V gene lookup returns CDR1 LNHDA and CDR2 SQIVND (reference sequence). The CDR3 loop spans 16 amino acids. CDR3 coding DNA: TGTGCCAGTAGTATAGATTGGGACACTAAACAAGAGACCCAGTACTTC. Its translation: CASSIDWDTKQETQYF.

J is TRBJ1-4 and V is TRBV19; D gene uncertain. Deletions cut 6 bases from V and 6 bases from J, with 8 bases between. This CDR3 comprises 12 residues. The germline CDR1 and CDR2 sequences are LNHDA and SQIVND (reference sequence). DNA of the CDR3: TGTGCCAGTAGGGTAGAGGATGAAAAACTGTTTTTT. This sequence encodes CASRVEDEKLFF.

The CDR3 sequence: CASSELDDSSYEQYF. For the CDR3, the DNA is TGTGCCAGCAGTGAATTAGACGATAGCTCCTACGAGCAGTACTTC. The rearrangement uses TRBV25-1 and TRBJ2-7; D uncertain. V lost 1 base, J lost 0 bases, and 10 bases lay in between. Germline CDR1 MGHDK, CDR2 SYGVNS. The CDR3 is 15 amino acids.

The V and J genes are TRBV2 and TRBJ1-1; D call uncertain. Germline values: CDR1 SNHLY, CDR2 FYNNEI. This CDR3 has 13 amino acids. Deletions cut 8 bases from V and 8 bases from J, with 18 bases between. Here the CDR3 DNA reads TGTGCCAGCGAGTCAGGTTTCAGTCGGGAAGCTTTCTTT. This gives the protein CASESGFSREAFF.

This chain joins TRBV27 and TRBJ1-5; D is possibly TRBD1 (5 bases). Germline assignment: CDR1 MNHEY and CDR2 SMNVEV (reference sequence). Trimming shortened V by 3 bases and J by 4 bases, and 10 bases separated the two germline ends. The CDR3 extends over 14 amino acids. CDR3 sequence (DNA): TGTGCCAGCAGTTTCGGGGCGGGGAATCAGCCCCAGCATTTT. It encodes CASSFGAGNQPQHF.

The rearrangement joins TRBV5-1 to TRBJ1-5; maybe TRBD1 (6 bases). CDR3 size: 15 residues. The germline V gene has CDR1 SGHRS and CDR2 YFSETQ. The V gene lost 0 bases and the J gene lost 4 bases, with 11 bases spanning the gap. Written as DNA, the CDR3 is TGCGCCAGCAGCTTGGGCCAGGGGTTTAATCAGCCCCAGCATTTT. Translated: CASSLGQGFNQPQHF.

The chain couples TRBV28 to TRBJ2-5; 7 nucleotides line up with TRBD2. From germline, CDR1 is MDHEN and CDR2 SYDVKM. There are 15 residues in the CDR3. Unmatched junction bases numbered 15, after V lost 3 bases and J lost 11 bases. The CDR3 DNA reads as TGTGCCAGCAGTTTCGTGGCGGGGGAGGCCCTTAAGCAGTACTTC. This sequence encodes CASSFVAGEALKQYF.

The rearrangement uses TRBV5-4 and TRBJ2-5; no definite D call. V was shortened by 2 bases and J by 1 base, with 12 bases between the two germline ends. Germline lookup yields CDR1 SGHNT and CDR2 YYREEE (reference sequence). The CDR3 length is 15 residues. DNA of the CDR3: TGTGCCAGCAGCTTCCCTGGACGCTCCCAAGAGACCCAGTACTTC. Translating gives CASSFPGRSQETQYF.

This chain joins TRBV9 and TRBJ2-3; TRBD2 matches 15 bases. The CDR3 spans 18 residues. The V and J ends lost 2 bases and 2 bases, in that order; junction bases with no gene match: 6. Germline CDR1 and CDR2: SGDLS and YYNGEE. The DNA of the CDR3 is TGTGCCAGCAGCGTCGAAGGGACTAGCGGGGGGTTCACAGATACGCAGTATTTT. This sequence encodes CASSVEGTSGGFTDTQYF.

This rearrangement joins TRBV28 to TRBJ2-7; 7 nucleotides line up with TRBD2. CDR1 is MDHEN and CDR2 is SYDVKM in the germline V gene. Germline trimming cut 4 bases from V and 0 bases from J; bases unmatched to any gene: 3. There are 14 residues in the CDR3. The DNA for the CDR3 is TGTGCCAGCAGTTCGGGACTACTCTCCTACGAGCAGTACTTC. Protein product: CASSSGLLSYEQYF. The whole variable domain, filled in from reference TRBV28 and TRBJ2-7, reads DVKVTQSSRYLVKRTGEKVFLECVQDMDHENMFWYRQDPGLGLRLIYFSYDVKMKEKGDIPEGYSVSREKKERFSLILESASTNQTSMYLCASSSGLLSYEQYFGPGTRLTVT.

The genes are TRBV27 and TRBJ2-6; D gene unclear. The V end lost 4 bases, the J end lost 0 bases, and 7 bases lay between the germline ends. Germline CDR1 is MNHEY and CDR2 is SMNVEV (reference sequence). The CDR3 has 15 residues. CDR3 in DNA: TGTGCCAGCAGTTCCCTAATCTCTGGGGCCAACGTCCTGACTTTC. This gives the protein CASSSLISGANVLTF.

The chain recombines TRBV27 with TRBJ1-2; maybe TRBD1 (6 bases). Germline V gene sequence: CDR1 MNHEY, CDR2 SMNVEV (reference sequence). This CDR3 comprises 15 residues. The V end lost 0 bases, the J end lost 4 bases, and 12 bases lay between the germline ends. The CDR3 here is CASSLSVGGGYGYTF. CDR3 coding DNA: TGTGCCAGCAGTTTATCGGTAGGGGGGGGCTATGGCTACACCTTC.

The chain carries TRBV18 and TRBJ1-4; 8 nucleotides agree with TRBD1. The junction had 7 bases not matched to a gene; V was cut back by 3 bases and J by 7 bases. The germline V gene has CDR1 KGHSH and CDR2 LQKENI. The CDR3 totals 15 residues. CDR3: CASSPPDREIEKLFF. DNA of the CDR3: TGTGCCAGCTCACCTCCGGACAGGGAGATTGAAAAACTGTTTTTT.

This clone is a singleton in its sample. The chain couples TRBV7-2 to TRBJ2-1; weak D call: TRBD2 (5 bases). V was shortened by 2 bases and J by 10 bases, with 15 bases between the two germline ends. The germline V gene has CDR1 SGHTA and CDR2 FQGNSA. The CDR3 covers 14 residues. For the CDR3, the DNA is TGTGCCAGCAGCTTATACGTTGGTTCGGGAGAGCAGTTCTTC. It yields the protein CASSLYVGSGEQFF.

CDR3 sequence (DNA): TGTGCCAGCAGCGGGGATGATCTTGATAGCGGTCACACAGATACGCAGTATTTT. The encoded protein is CASSGDDLDSGHTDTQYF. J is TRBJ2-3 and V is TRBV2, with D perhaps matching TRBD2 (6 bases). In germline, CDR1 is SNHLY, CDR2 FYNNEI. The V end lost 6 bases, the J end lost 2 bases, and 24 bases lay between the germline ends. The CDR3 extends over 18 amino acids.